The following is a T cell receptor beta chain sequence with its context. The antigen it recognizes is unknown. No base-level quality is on record; no much larger clone is a single base apart. These data belong to a study of CD8 T cells in Susac syndrome (dated by TCRdb to about 2019). A note on the overall study: Among the Susac syndrome patients who were sequenced, clinically active disease was present in about six and clinical remission was observed in roughly eight. At the time of blood withdrawal, Susac syndrome patients were either therapy-naive, taking corticosteroids (with some also receiving IVIg), or on IVIg alone. Whether CD8+ T cell activation and differentiation in Susac syndrome was antigen driven was tested using repertoire sequencing.

RNA was extracted using the RNeasy kit, and about 0.45 to 1 microgram was reverse transcribed with random hexamers. The immunoSEQ multiplex PCR assay, which covers 54 Vbeta and 13 Jbeta segments, was used to amplify TCR beta CDR3 regions. PCR amplification bias was corrected by using a synthetic template baseline for primer optimization and computational correction. In the paper's pipeline: Only productive sequences were kept, with reads annotated to V, D and J genes according to IMGT and analyzed in immunoSEQ Analyzer. Clonality was computed as one minus Shannon entropy normalized by log2 of the number of productive unique sequences. For each patient and control, public and private clones were evaluated within the 100 most prevalent clones. Susac-specific clones were defined as absent from healthy and MS cohorts, around 970 published viral clones and other ImmuneACCESS disease sequences. TCRdb handled the public reads itself, with Q25 trimming in fastp and clone calling in MiXCR, and kept productive beta chains. Rows are unified per CDR3 protein, each entry keeping the most common DNA and genes. These V and J calls are TCRdb output, not the study's own analysis. Recorded for this sample are about 150,000 distinct CDR3 sequences; 95% to 97% of them occurred a single time. Clones ranked in the top ten supply around 0.12% of the sample.

Here is what the overall study found, with its caveats: No clonal expansion was detected in the CD4+ T cell repertoire of Susac syndrome patients. The TCR sequencing and HLA analysis was acknowledged to have included a relatively small number of individuals.

From cysteine to phenylalanine, the CDR3 is 15 amino acids long. Here the CDR3 DNA is all that survives: 45 bases in frame from base 1. From V the trimming removes 2 bases and from J it removes 5 bases, while the gene matches leave 2 bases of the junction unaccounted for. The germline V gene (reference sequence) specifies MNHEY as CDR1 and SMNVEV as CDR2. Peripheral blood CD8+ and CD4+ T cells from healthy donors, Susac syndrome patients and multiple sclerosis patients were profiled by high-throughput TCR beta sequencing. The Susac syndrome patients fulfilled recently defined diagnostic criteria for definite or probable disease. Bulk CD8+ and CD4+ T cells were purified magnetically by negative isolation, whereas CD8+ TEMRA cells were enriched by FACS. Blood was drawn into EDTA tubes, processed within 24 hours, and PBMCs were isolated by density gradient centrifugation. PBMCs destined for TCR sequencing were cryopreserved in liquid nitrogen and later thawed in a 37 °C water bath. The sorted or isolated CD4+, CD8+ and CD8+ TEMRA cells reached a purity of at least 90%.

The sequenced material came from CD4+ T cells from PBMCs. The TCR comes from a human donor with Susac syndrome. The chain uses TRBV27 and TRBJ2-1; TRBD2 agrees with 11 junctional bases. The CDR3: CASSLLAGGNNEQFF. The nucleotide sequence reads as follows: TGTGCCAGCAGTTTACTAGCGGGAGGTAACAATGAGCAGTTCTTC.